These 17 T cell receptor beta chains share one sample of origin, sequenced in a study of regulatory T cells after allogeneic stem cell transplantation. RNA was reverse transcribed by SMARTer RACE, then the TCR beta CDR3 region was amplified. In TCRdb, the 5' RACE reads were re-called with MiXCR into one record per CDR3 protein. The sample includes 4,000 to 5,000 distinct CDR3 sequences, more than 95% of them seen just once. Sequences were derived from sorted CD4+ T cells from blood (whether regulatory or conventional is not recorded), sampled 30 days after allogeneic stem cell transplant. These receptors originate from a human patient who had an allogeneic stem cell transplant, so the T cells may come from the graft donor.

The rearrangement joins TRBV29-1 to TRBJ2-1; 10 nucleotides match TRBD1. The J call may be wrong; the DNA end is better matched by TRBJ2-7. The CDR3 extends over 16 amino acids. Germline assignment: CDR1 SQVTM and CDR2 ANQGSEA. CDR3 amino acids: CSVTPETGGSSNEQYF. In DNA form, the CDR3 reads TGCAGTGTGACCCCCGAGACAGGGGGCTCCTCAAATGAGCAGTACTTC.

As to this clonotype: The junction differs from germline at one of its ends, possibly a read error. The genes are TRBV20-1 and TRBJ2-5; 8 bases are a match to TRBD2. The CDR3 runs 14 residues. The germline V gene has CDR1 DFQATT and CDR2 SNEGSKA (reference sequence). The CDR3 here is CSTRVGGAREAQYF. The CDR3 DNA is TGCAGTACTAGGGTCGGGGGGGCCCGGGAGGCCCAGTACTTC.

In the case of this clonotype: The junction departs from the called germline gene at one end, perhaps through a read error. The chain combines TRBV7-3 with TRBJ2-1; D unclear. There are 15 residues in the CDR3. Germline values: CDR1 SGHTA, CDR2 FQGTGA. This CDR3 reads CVSSLTSPYYEEQFF. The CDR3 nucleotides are TGTGTCAGCAGCTTAACATCCCCGTATTACGAGGAGCAGTTCTTC.

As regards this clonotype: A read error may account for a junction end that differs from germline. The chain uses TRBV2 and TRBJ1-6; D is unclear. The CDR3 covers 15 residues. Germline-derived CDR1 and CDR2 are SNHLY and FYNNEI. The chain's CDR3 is CASSTMISSNSGLHF. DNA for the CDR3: TGCGCCAGCAGCACTATGATCTCTTCTAATTCAGGCCTCCACTTT.

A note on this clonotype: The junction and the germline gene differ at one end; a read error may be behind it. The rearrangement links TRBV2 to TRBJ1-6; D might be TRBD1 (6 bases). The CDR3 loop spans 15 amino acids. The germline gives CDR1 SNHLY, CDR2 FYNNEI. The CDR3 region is CSSSRRGTGKSHQHF. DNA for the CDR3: TGCTCCAGCAGCCGCAGGGGCACCGGTAAGTCCCACCAGCACTTT.

The CDR3 sequence: CASSPPFRHETQFF. The CDR3 DNA follows: TGTGCCAGCAGTCCGCCGTTCCGACACGAGACCCAGTTCTTC. The chain links TRBV6-5 to TRBJ2-5; D remains ambiguous. The end of the DNA is better explained by TRBJ2-1, so the J call may be wrong. The CDR3 is 14 residues long. Germline CDR1 MNHEY, CDR2 SVGAGI.

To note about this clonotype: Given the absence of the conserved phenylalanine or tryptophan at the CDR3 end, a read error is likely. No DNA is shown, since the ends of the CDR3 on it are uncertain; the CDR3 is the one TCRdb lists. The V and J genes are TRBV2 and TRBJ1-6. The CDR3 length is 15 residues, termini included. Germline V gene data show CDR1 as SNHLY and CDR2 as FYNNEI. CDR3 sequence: CCSRPTRSYKSAPHC.

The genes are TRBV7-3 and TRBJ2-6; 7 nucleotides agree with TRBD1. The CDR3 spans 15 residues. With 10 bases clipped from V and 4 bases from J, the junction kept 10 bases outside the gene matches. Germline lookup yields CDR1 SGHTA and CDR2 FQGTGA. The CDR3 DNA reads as TGTGCCAACAAGAAACAGGGGACAGGGGCCAACGTCCTGACTTTC. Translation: CANKKQGTGANVLTF.

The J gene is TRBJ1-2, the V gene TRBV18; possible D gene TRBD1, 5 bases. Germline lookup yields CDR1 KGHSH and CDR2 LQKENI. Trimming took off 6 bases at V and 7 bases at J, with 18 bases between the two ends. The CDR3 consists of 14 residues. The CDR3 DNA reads TGTGCCAGCTCCTCCACGGACGGGGGGACTGGCTACACCTTC. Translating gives CASSSTDGGTGYTF.

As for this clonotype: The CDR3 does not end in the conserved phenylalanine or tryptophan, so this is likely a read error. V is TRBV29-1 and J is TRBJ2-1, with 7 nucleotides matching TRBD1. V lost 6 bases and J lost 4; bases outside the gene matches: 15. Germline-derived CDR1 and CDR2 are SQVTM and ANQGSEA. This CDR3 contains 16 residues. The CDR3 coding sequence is TGCAGCGTGACCCGCTGGACAGGAGACTCATACAATGAGCAGTTCTAC. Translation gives CSVTRWTGDSYNEQFY.

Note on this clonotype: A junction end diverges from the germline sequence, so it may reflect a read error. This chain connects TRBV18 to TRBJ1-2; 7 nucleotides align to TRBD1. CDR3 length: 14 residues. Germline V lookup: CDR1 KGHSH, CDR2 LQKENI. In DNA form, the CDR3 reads TGTGCCAGCACCTCCTCGGACAGGAGGACTGGCGACACCTTC. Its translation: CASTSSDRRTGDTF.

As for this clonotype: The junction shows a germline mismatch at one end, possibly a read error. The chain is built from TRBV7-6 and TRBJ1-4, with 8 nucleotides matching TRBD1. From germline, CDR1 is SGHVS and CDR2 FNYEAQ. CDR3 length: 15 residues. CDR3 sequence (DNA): TGTGCCAGCAGCTTAGTCGAGGCAGGGGGCGAAAACCTGTTTTTT. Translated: CASSLVEAGGENLFF.

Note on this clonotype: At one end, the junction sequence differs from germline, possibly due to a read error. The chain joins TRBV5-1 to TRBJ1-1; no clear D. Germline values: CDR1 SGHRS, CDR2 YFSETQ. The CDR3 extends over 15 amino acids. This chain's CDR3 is CVSGWTRAVNTKIYF. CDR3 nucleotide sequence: TGCGTCAGCGGCTGGACGAGAGCGGTGAACACCAAAATTTACTTT. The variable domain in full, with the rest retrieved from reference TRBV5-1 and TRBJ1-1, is KAGVTQTPRYLIKTRGQQVTLSCSPISGHRSVSWYQQTPGQGLQFLFEYFSETQRNKGNFPGRFSGRQFSNSRSEMNVSTLELGDSALYLCVSGWTRAVNTKIYFGQGTRLTVV.

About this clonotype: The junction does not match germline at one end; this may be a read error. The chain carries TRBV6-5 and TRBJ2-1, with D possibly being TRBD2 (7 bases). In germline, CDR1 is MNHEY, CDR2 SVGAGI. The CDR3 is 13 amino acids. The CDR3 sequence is CPRSGGANNEQFF. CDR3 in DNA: TGTCCACGGAGTGGGGGGGCCAACAACGAGCAGTTCTTC.

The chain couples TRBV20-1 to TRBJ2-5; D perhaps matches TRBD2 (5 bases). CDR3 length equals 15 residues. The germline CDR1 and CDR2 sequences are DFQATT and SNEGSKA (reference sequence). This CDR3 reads CAATPTSGDQETQYF. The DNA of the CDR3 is TGCGCTGCCACACCGACAAGCGGCGACCAAGAGACCCAGTACTTC.

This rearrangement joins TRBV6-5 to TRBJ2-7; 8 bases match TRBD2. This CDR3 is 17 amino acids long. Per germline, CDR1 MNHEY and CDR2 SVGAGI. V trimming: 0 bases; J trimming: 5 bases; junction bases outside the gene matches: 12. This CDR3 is CASSYSRAGVTPNEQYF. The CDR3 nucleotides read TGTGCCAGCAGTTACTCGAGAGCGGGGGTCACCCCGAACGAGCAGTACTTC.

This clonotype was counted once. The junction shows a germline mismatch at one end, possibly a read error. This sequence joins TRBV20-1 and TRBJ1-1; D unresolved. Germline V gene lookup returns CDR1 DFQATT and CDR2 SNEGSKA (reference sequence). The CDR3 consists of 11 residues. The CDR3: CRASGVGGAYF. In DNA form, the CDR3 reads TGCAGGGCTAGCGGAGTGGGAGGCGCTTACTTT.